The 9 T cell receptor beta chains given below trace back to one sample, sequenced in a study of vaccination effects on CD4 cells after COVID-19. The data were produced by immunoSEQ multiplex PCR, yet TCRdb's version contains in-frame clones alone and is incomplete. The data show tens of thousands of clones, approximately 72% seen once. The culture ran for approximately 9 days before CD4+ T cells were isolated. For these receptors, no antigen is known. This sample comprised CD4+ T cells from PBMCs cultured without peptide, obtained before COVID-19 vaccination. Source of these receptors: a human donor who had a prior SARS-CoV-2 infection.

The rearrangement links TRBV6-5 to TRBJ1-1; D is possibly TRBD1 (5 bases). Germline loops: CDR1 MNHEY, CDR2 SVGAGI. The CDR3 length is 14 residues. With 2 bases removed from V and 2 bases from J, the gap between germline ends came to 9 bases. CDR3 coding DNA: TGTGCCAGCAGTTACGAGACAGATAACACTGAAGCTTTCTTT. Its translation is CASSYETDNTEAFF.

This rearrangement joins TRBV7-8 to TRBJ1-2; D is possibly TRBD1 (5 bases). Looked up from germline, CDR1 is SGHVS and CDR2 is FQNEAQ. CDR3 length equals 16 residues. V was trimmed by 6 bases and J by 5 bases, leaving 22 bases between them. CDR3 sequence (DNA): TGTGCCAGCAGTCGTTTTGGGGTGGCCGAGGGGTATGGCTACACCTTC. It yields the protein CASSRFGVAEGYGYTF.

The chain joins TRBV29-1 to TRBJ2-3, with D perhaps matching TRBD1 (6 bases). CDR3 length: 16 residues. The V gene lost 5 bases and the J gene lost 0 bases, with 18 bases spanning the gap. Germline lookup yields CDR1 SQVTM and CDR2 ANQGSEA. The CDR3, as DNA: TGCAGCGTTTGGGGGCCCCCGGCTTTTAGCACAGATACGCAGTATTTT. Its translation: CSVWGPPAFSTDTQYF.

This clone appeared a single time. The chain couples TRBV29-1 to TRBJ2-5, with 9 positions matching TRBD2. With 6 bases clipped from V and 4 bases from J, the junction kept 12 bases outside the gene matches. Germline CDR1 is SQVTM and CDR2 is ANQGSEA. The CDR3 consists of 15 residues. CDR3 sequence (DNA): TGCAGCGTGGGGGGCCCAGCGGGGGGTTCAGAGACCCAGTACTTC. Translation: CSVGGPAGGSETQYF.

Here the CDR3 DNA reads TGTGCCACCAACGGAGGTAGCACAGATACGCAGTATTTT. Protein sequence: CATNGGSTDTQYF. J is TRBJ2-3 and V is TRBV19, with TRBD2 as a possible D gene (5 bases). The ends were cut back, 10 bases at V and 0 bases at J, with 11 bases in the middle. The CDR3 has 13 amino acids. The V gene's germline CDR1 is LNHDA and CDR2 SQIVND (reference sequence). Complete variable domain (other parts from reference TRBV19 and TRBJ2-3): DGGITQSPKYLFRKEGQNVTLSCEQNLNHDAMYWYRQDPGQGLRLIYYSQIVNDFQKGDIAEGYSVSREKKESFPLTVTSAQKNPTAFYLCATNGGSTDTQYFGPGTRLTVL.

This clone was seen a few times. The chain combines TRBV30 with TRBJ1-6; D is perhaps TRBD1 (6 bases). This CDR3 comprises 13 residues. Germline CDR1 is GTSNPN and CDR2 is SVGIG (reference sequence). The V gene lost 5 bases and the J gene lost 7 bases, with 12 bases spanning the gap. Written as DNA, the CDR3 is TGTGCCTGGGCAGGGGAGTGGAATTCACCCCTCCACTTT. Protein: CAWAGEWNSPLHF. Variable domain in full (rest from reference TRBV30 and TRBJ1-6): SQTIHQWPATLVQPVGSPLSLECTVEGTSNPNLYWYRQAAGRGLQLLFYSVGIGQISSEVPQNLSASRPQDRQFILSSKKLLLSDSGFYLCAWAGEWNSPLHFGNGTRLTVT.

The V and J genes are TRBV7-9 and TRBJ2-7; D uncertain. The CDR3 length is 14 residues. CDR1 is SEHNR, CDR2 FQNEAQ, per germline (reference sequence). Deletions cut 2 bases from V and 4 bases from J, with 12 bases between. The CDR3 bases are TGTGCCAGCAGCTTAAGTGGGGTACGGTACGAGCAGTACTTC. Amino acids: CASSLSGVRYEQYF.

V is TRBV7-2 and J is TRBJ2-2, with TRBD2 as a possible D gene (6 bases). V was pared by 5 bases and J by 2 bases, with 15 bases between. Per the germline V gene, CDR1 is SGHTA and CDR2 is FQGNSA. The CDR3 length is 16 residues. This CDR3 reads CASSPHERANTGELFF. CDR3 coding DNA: TGTGCCAGCAGCCCCCACGAGCGGGCTAACACCGGGGAGCTGTTTTTT. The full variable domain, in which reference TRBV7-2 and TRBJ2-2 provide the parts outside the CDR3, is GAGVSQSPSNKVTEKGKDVELRCDPISGHTALYWYRQSLGQGLEFLIYFQGNSAPDKSGLPSDRFSAERTGGSVSTLTIQRTQQEDSAVYLCASSPHERANTGELFFGEGSRLTVL.

The CDR3 DNA reads TGTGCCAGCAGCCAAGTCCGTAACAGTCCTAACTATGGCTACACCTTC. It specifies CASSQVRNSPNYGYTF. The chain is built from TRBV3-1 (or the pseudogene TRBV3-2) and TRBJ1-2, with no clear D. Deletions cut 1 base from V and 0 bases from J, with 12 bases between. Per germline, CDR1 LGHDT and CDR2 YNNKEL (reference sequence). This CDR3 is built from 16 residues.